This TCR beta chain derives from a study of blood T cell repertoires in COVID-19 (TCRdb year 2020). General notes on the study: The collaborator samples originated in the United States, Italy and Spain and spanned the acute and convalescent phases of COVID-19. The material from the prospective study consisted of cDNA or gDNA derived from T cells, B-cell-depleted T cells, or PBMCs. Subjects who had been exposed to COVID-19, were actively infected with it, or had recovered from it provided the deeply sampled blood TCRbeta repertoires that made up the dataset. The repertoires were made available in a free public database intended to serve as a resource for research on the immune response to SARS-CoV-2. The samples were drawn from two sources: the first 160 participants of the ongoing ImmuneRACE study, and fewer than 1,500 subjects contributed by 6 global collaborators. Nearly every sample came with metadata listing a de-identified subject ID, COVID-19 status, age in years and sex. Where available, HLA class I and class II types were obtained from metadata supplied by the sample provider rather than from assay-based typing. The study at large found these results: Clinical and demographic metadata were provided uncurated, with the amount varying by source and participant.

Comments on this clone: The antigen it binds to is not known. The record has no base qualities; no much larger clone is one base away.

Whole blood was collected in K2EDTA tubes by collaborating institutions according to the institutions' own protocols. For TCRbeta analysis, collaborator samples were shipped as frozen whole blood, as isolated PBMCs, or as DNA extracted from either sample type. The cysteine opens and the phenylalanine closes a CDR3 of 15 amino acids. The sequence is cut down to CDR3 DNA, 45 bases in frame from base 1. V is cut back by 5 bases and J by 9 bases, with 14 bases in the junction unmatched. Taken from the germline V gene (reference sequence), the CDR1 and CDR2 loops are PRHDT and FYEKMQ. TCRbeta CDR3 regions were amplified from genomic DNA by means of the immunoSEQ Assay, a bias-controlled multiplex PCR. The study's processing was this. Within the assay, amplification of reference gene primers was used to estimate how many nucleated cells each sample contained. To quantify the absolute abundance of each unique TCRbeta CDR3 rearrangement, sequence reads were collapsed and filtered. Productive Simpson clonality was computed per sample as the square root of Simpson's diversity index over productive rearrangements. What TCRdb holds here is the immuneACCESS table cut down to in-frame rearrangements. Part of the clones is not present; checked against another copy, under half of the missing clones reflect an unresolved V gene, and the others are unexplained. D and trimming were read from the DNA, whereas the V and J calls and clone size are those reported in that table. Recorded for this sample are more than 250,000 clones; roughly 86% of them occurred a single time. Around 0.7% of the sample belongs to the ten largest clones.

Sample: peripheral blood. The sequence was obtained from a human donor in a cohort sampled during active COVID-19. In this chain, TRBV13 is recombined with TRBJ2-7; TRBD1 matches 9 bases in the middle. This receptor carries the CDR3 CASSRNRGLKEVQYF. The sequenced DNA: TGTGCCAGCAGCCGGAACAGGGGGCTAAAGGAAGTGCAGTACTTC.